The source of this TCR beta chain is a study of blood T cell repertoires in COVID-19. The wider study: Sites across the United States, Italy and Spain contributed samples from acute and convalescent COVID-19.

The assay was immunoSEQ multiplex PCR, and TCRdb's table has in-frame clones only and misses some. The repertoire holds about 140,000 clones, 80% seen once, with roughly 3.6% in the top ten. This CDR3 is 14 amino acids long. CDR1 is GTSNPN, CDR2 SVGIG, per germline (reference sequence). The V end was cut by 0 bases, the J end by 1 base, with 9 bases between. The TCR sequence derives from a man aged 70 or older who had recovered from COVID-19. The sequencing input was peripheral blood. The rearrangement uses TRBV30 and TRBJ1-1; D ambiguous. In DNA, the CDR3 is TGTGCCTGGAGTGTAAACGGTGGGAACACTGAAGCTTTCTTT. Protein product: CAWSVNGGNTEAFF.